The 12 T cell receptor beta chains reported below all come from one sample, sequenced in a study of blood T cell repertoires in COVID-19. Generated by immunoSEQ multiplex PCR, the TCRdb table keeps only in-frame clones and is missing some. The sample lists roughly 230,000 clones; roughly 80% were seen once. The sequenced material came from peripheral blood. The receptors shown here come from an elderly woman with acute or convalescent COVID-19.

The table lists this clone with a few counts. This chain links TRBV2 with TRBJ1-5; D gene ambiguous. V shed 4 bases and J shed 0 bases, with 4 bases lying between them. This CDR3 has 13 amino acids. In germline, CDR1 is SNHLY, CDR2 FYNNEI. CDR3 nucleotide sequence: TGTGCCAGCAGTGTAGATAGCAATCAGCCCCAGCATTTT. Residues: CASSVDSNQPQHF.

J is TRBJ2-1 and V is TRBV13, with D hard to call. The CDR3 totals 13 residues. The V end lost 3 bases, the J end lost 1 base, and 4 bases lay between the germline ends. CDR1 is PRHDT and CDR2 is FYEKMQ in the germline V gene (reference sequence). The CDR3, as DNA: TGTGCCAGCAGCTTCTATTCCTACAATGAGCAGTTCTTC. Protein product: CASSFYSYNEQFF.

The V gene is TRBV10-2, the J gene TRBJ1-2; 9 bases are shared with TRBD1. From germline, CDR1 is WSHSY and CDR2 SAAADI. With 6 bases clipped from V and 5 bases from J, the junction kept 7 bases outside the gene matches. This CDR3 has 14 amino acids. The CDR3 DNA follows: TGCGCCAGCAGAGGGACAGGGTGGATTTATGGCTACACCTTC. Its translation: CASRGTGWIYGYTF.

This clone was seen a few times. The genes are TRBV2 and TRBJ1-4; D is possibly TRBD1 (5 bases). V shed 1 base and J shed 8 bases, with 5 bases lying between them. CDR1 and CDR2 from the germline V gene are SNHLY and FYNNEI. This CDR3 spans 12 amino acids. The CDR3 sequence is CASSEEGEKLFF. DNA for the CDR3: TGTGCCAGCAGTGAAGAGGGGGAAAAACTGTTTTTT.

This chain uses TRBV3-1 (or the pseudogene TRBV3-2) with TRBJ2-5; 7 bases map to TRBD2. CDR1 is LGHDT and CDR2 is YNNKEL in the germline V gene (reference sequence). This CDR3 region has 17 residues. V trimming: 0 bases; J trimming: 4 bases; junction bases outside the gene matches: 11. The CDR3 region is CASSQDRLADISETQYF. CDR3 sequence (DNA): TGTGCCAGCAGCCAAGATCGGCTAGCGGATATTTCAGAGACCCAGTACTTC.

This chain joins TRBV25-1 and TRBJ1-2; D might be TRBD1 (6 bases). There are 14 residues in the CDR3. Germline assignment: CDR1 MGHDK and CDR2 SYGVNS. The V gene lost 1 base and the J gene lost 5 bases, with 11 bases spanning the gap. The CDR3, as DNA: TGTGCCAGCAGTGAATCCCAGGGGCGTTATGGCTACACCTTC. Protein: CASSESQGRYGYTF.

The chain combines TRBV11-3 with TRBJ2-1, with D possibly being TRBD2 (6 bases). The V and J ends lost 1 base and 7 bases respectively, with 11 bases between them. The CDR3 spans 14 residues. Germline CDR1 and CDR2: SGHNT and YENEEA. CDR3 sequence (DNA): TGTGCCAGCAGCTTAGCGGGAGTAACAAATGAGCAGTTCTTC. Residues: CASSLAGVTNEQFF.

V and J are TRBV10-2 and TRBJ2-1, with D perhaps TRBD2 (6 bases). Deletions cut 0 bases from V and 5 bases from J, with 14 bases between. Germline-derived CDR1 and CDR2 are WSHSY and SAAADI. This CDR3 has 16 amino acids. The CDR3 nucleotides read TGCGCCAGCAGTGAGTCGGGGGGATCTTATAACAATGAGCAGTTCTTC. This codes for CASSESGGSYNNEQFF.

The CDR3 region is CASSKALFDRTQPQHF. Written as DNA, the CDR3 is TGTGCCAGCAGCAAAGCTCTCTTCGACAGGACTCAGCCCCAGCATTTT. This chain connects TRBV21-1 to TRBJ1-5; the table calls TRBD1, which could not be checked here. TRBV21-1 has pseudogene status. The CDR3 has 16 residues.

This rearrangement joins TRBV28 to TRBJ1-5; D unclear. There are 12 residues in the CDR3. V gave up 3 bases and J gave up 4 bases, with 4 bases separating them. Germline V gene sequence: CDR1 MDHEN, CDR2 SYDVKM. CDR3 region: CASSFGNQPQHF. DNA of the CDR3: TGTGCCAGCAGTTTCGGGAATCAGCCCCAGCATTTT.

The chain couples TRBV11-3 to TRBJ2-1, with TRBD2 as a possible D gene (5 bases). V was trimmed by 1 base and J by 9 bases, leaving 10 bases between them. Germline V gene sequence: CDR1 SGHNT, CDR2 YENEEA. The CDR3 covers 13 residues. CDR3 DNA: TGTGCCAGCAGCTTAGGTCGAGGAGGTGAGCAGTTCTTC. It encodes CASSLGRGGEQFF.

This chain links TRBV28 with TRBJ2-7, with a tentative D call TRBD2 (6 bases). Germline loops: CDR1 MDHEN, CDR2 SYDVKM. This CDR3 contains 15 residues. The V gene lost 6 bases and the J gene lost 4 bases, with 19 bases spanning the gap. CDR3 in amino acids: CASRGSGGRIYEQYF. The CDR3 bases are TGTGCCAGCAGGGGAAGTGGGGGGAGGATATACGAGCAGTACTTC.